These 23 T cell receptor beta chains came from one sample sequenced in a study of CD8 T cells in ankylosing spondylitis. TCRdb used MiXCR to reprocess the 5' RACE reads, holding one entry per CDR3 protein. The sample consists of 200,000 to 300,000 distinct CDR3 sequences, 7.5% to 9% of them appearing once. Sequencing was done on a sample of blood, either unsorted or a sorted T cell fraction (not recorded which). These receptor sequences come from a male donor with ankylosing spondylitis or in good health (not recorded which).

This clonotype was recorded at least ten times. The chain joins TRBV20-1 to TRBJ2-5, with 10 bases fitting TRBD2. Germline assignment: CDR1 DFQATT and CDR2 SNEGSKA (reference sequence). The J segment lost 5 bases and the V segment lost 0 bases, leaving 15 bases of the junction unmatched. There are 18 residues in the CDR3. The CDR3 region is CSARDTASGSQAGETQYF. As DNA, the CDR3 is TGCAGTGCTAGAGATACGGCTAGCGGGAGTCAGGCTGGTGAGACCCAGTACTTC.

This clonotype was counted ten times or more. The V and J genes are TRBV28 and TRBJ2-6; 7 bases align to TRBD1. V lost 5 bases and J lost 2; bases outside the gene matches: 0. The CDR3 consists of 14 residues. Germline V lookup: CDR1 MDHEN, CDR2 SYDVKM. This CDR3 reads CASSGTAGANVLTF. CDR3 DNA: TGTGCCAGCAGTGGGACAGCTGGGGCCAACGTCCTGACTTTC.

As regards this clonotype: With a much larger clone just one base away, this may be a read error. CDR3: CSASAPYPSNEQFF. For the CDR3, the DNA is TGCAGTGCTAGTGCCCCCTACCCCTCCAATGAGCAGTTCTTC. The chain is built from TRBV20-1 and TRBJ2-1; D remains ambiguous. Germline values: CDR1 DFQATT, CDR2 SNEGSKA (reference sequence). V lost 3 bases to trimming and J lost 6 bases, with 15 bases between them. The CDR3 has 14 residues.

This clonotype has at least ten counts. The rearrangement uses TRBV12-3 or TRBV12-4 and TRBJ2-7; no firm D call. Trimming took off 6 bases at V and 0 bases at J, with 15 bases between the two ends. The CDR3 totals 15 residues. The CDR3 sequence is CASRPTDASSYEQYF. CDR3 DNA sequence: TGTGCCAGCAGGCCCACGGACGCGAGCTCCTACGAGCAGTACTTC.

This clonotype was detected many times. The chain combines TRBV20-1 with TRBJ1-2; 8 nucleotides align to TRBD1. Unmatched junction bases numbered 10, after V lost 6 bases and J lost 1 base. CDR3 length: 15 residues. In germline, CDR1 is DFQATT, CDR2 SNEGSKA (reference sequence). The CDR3 protein is CSATSGQGINYGYTF. The CDR3 bases are TGCAGTGCAACCTCCGGACAGGGAATTAACTATGGCTACACCTTC.

This clonotype was recorded at least ten times. The chain uses TRBV5-6 and TRBJ2-7; 9 nucleotides match TRBD1. The length of the CDR3 is 13 residues. V lost 7 bases, J lost 7 bases, and 9 bases stayed unmatched. Germline V CDR1 and CDR2: SGHDT, YYEEEE. The CDR3 coding sequence is TGTGCCAGCTCATGGACAGGGGCGGATGAGCAGTACTTC. Translation: CASSWTGADEQYF.

The J gene is TRBJ2-7, the V gene TRBV7-2; TRBD1 is a possible D gene (6 bases). The CDR3 length is 14 residues. Germline V gene sequence: CDR1 SGHTA, CDR2 FQGNSA. The germline V and J ends were trimmed by 1 base and 6 bases, with 13 bases remaining between them. This CDR3 is CASSLGIQGSEQYF. CDR3 in DNA: TGTGCCAGCAGCTTAGGTATACAGGGCTCCGAGCAGTACTTC.

The sample holds many counts of this clonotype. The chain carries TRBV4-1 and TRBJ1-6; tentatively, D is TRBD1 (6 bases). V lost 1 base and J 10 bases, leaving 14 bases between the germline ends. CDR1 MGHRA and CDR2 YSYEKL come from the germline V gene. CDR3 length: 15 amino acids. The CDR3 region is CASSQVTGTGSPLHF. CDR3 nucleotide sequence: TGCGCCAGCAGCCAAGTAACAGGGACGGGGTCACCCCTCCACTTT.

This clonotype was counted ten times or more. The chain has TRBV5-6 and TRBJ2-1; D possibly matches TRBD1 or TRBD2 (5 bases each). Germline V gene sequence: CDR1 SGHDT, CDR2 YYEEEE. Trimming removed 3 bases from V and 4 bases from J, with 26 bases in between. The CDR3 is 19 residues long. In DNA, the CDR3 is TGTGCCAGCAGCTCTCTGGTGGGGGATGGCGCCCTAACGTACAATGAGCAGTTCTTC. Translating gives CASSSLVGDGALTYNEQFF.

This clonotype was counted ten times or more. The gene calls are TRBV20-1 and TRBJ2-6; no clear D. In germline, CDR1 is DFQATT, CDR2 SNEGSKA (reference sequence). This CDR3 has 12 residues. Trimming pared 3 bases from V and 1 base from J, leaving 1 base between. CDR3 bases: TGCAGTGCTAGTTCTGGGGCCAACGTCCTGACTTTC. Translation gives CSASSGANVLTF.

This clonotype was counted many times. The chain recombines TRBV5-1 with TRBJ2-7; TRBD1 matches at 7 bases. Germline assignment: CDR1 SGHRS and CDR2 YFSETQ. Trimming removed 0 bases from V and 7 bases from J; junction bases left unmatched: 10. The CDR3 length is 15 residues. CDR3 nucleotides: TGCGCCAGCAGCTTGGCGGAACAGTACAGGGGTGAGCAGTACTTC. This gives the protein CASSLAEQYRGEQYF.

This clonotype was seen at least ten times. V usage is TRBV20-1 and J usage is TRBJ2-7, with 8 nucleotides matching TRBD2. Looked up from germline, CDR1 is DFQATT and CDR2 is SNEGSKA (reference sequence). Trimming cost V 5 bases and J 0 bases; bases outside gene matches: 6. The CDR3 consists of 14 residues. The CDR3 loop reads CSAVASGSSYEQYF. CDR3 nucleotides: TGCAGTGCTGTAGCTAGCGGGTCCTCCTACGAGCAGTACTTC.

A note on this clonotype: A single base separates this from a much larger clone, so it may be a read error. The chain joins TRBV5-1 to TRBJ2-5; 7 positions agree with TRBD2. This CDR3 is 14 amino acids long. In germline, CDR1 is SGHRS, CDR2 YFSETQ. The CDR3 nucleotides are TGCGCCAGCAGCTTGGAGGGGACGTCGGGACTACCGGACTTC. This sequence encodes CASSLEGTSGLPDF.

This clonotype has a count of ten or more. The chain joins TRBV12-3 or TRBV12-4 to TRBJ2-1; 9 nucleotides match TRBD2. V shed 6 bases and J 8 bases; nucleotides not matched to a gene: 11. The CDR3 runs to 15 residues. CDR3 DNA sequence: TGTGCCAGCAGCCGCGGGGGCGGGAGGGTGTATGAGCAGTTCTTC. This gives the protein CASSRGGGRVYEQFF.

This clonotype was recorded at least ten times. The V and J genes are TRBV9 and TRBJ2-5; D remains unclear. CDR3 length: 15 residues. V was clipped by 0 bases and J by 0 bases, with 9 bases between them. Germline CDR1 SGDLS, CDR2 YYNGEE. The CDR3, as DNA: TGTGCCAGCAGCGTAGCTCACGGGTACCAAGAGACCCAGTACTTC. The encoded protein is CASSVAHGYQETQYF.

The V and J genes are TRBV12-3 or TRBV12-4 and TRBJ2-3; D may be TRBD1 (7 bases). The CDR3 is 12 residues long. Trimming left V 8 bases short and J 6 bases short, with 12 bases between. CDR3 coding DNA: TGTGCCAGCGGGGGGACAGTCGATACGCAGTATTTT. Its protein is CASGGTVDTQYF.

The rearrangement links TRBV5-8 to TRBJ1-1; 11 nucleotides line up with TRBD1. V was pared by 4 bases and J by 5 bases, with 10 bases of the junction left unmatched. The germline V gene has CDR1 SGHTS and CDR2 YDEGEE. CDR3 length: 16 amino acids. The CDR3 nucleotides read TGTGCCAGCAGCCAGGGGGGGGGACAGGGGGAAACTGAAGCTTTCTTT. Its translation is CASSQGGGQGETEAFF.

As concerns this clonotype: A read error may be the cause here, since a much bigger clone is one base away. The gene calls are TRBV20-1 and TRBJ2-2, with 9 bases aligning to TRBD1. The CDR3 has 17 amino acids. The germline CDR1 and CDR2 sequences are DFQATT and SNEGSKA (reference sequence). This chain's CDR3 is CCAGTQPGQGNTGELFF. Here the CDR3 DNA reads TGCTGTGCTGGAACTCAACCGGGACAGGGGAACACCGGGGAGCTGTTTTTT.

The V and J genes are TRBV29-1 and TRBJ1-1; the D gene is possibly TRBD1 (6 bases). CDR1 and CDR2 from the germline V gene are SQVTM and ANQGSEA. Trimming pared 6 bases from V and 1 base from J, leaving 18 bases between. The CDR3 has 15 residues. CDR3 nucleotides: TGCAGCGTGAAAGAACAGGGACGGGAGAACACTGAAGCTTTCTTT. Protein product: CSVKEQGRENTEAFF.

This clonotype occurred many times. This rearrangement joins TRBV29-1 to TRBJ2-3; 7 bases fit TRBD2. Unmatched junction bases numbered 10, after V lost 4 bases and J lost 6 bases. The CDR3 spans 14 residues. Germline CDR1 and CDR2: SQVTM and ANQGSEA. CDR3 loop: CSVVYRLASDTQYF. In DNA form, the CDR3 reads TGCAGCGTTGTCTATCGACTAGCTTCGGATACGCAGTATTTT.

This clonotype showed up many times. The V and J genes are TRBV7-8 and TRBJ1-1; D is ambiguous. The CDR3 contains 13 residues. V shed 3 bases and J shed 0 bases, with 5 bases lying between them. In germline, CDR1 is SGHVS, CDR2 FQNEAQ. The CDR3 region is CASSFPLNTEAFF. The CDR3 bases are TGTGCCAGCAGCTTCCCATTGAACACTGAAGCTTTCTTT.

This clonotype showed up many times. The chain is built from TRBV4-3 and TRBJ2-3; D may be TRBD2 (5 bases). In germline, CDR1 is LGHNA, CDR2 YSLEER. The CDR3 totals 16 residues. Trimming stripped 0 bases from V and 6 bases from J, with 16 bases between. In nucleotides, the CDR3 is TGCGCCAGCAGCCAAGAGAGGGCCCTAGGGCCGGATACGCAGTATTTT. Translating gives CASSQERALGPDTQYF.

This clonotype came up many times. V is TRBV20-1 and J is TRBJ1-1; weak D call: TRBD1 (5 bases). There are 12 residues in the CDR3. Per germline, CDR1 DFQATT and CDR2 SNEGSKA (reference sequence). The ends were cut back, 3 bases at V and 4 bases at J, with 9 bases in the middle. The CDR3: CSASRGATEAFF. Written as DNA, the CDR3 is TGCAGTGCTAGTCGCGGGGCCACTGAAGCTTTCTTT.